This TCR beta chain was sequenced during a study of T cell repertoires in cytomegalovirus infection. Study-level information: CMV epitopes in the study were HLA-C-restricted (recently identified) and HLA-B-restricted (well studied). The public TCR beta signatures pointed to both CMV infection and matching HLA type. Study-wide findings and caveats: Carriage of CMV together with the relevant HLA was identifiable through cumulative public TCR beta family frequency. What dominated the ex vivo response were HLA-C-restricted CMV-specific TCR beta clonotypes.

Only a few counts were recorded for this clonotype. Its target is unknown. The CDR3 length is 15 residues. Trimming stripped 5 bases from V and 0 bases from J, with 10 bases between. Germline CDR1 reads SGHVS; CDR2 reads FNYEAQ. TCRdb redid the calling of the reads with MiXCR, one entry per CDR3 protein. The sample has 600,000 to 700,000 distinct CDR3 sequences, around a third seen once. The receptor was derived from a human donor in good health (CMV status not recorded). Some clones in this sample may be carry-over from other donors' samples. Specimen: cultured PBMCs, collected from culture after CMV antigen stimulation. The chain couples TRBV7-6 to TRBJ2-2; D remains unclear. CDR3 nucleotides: TGTGCCAGCAGCCCTTCTATGGCGAACACCGGGGAGCTGTTTTTT. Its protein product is CASSPSMANTGELFF.